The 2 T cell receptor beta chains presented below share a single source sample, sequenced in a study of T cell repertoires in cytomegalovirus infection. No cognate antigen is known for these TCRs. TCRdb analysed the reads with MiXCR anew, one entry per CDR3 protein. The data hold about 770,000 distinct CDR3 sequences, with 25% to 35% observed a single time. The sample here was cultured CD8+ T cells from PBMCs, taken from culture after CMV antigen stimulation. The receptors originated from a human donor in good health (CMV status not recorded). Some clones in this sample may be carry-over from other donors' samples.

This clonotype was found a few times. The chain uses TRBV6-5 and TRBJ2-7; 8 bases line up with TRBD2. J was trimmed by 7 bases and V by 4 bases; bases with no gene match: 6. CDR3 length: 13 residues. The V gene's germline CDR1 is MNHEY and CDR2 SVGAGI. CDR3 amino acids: CASSLSRGGEQYF. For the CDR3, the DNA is TGTGCCAGCAGTTTGTCCCGGGGGGGGGAGCAGTACTTC.

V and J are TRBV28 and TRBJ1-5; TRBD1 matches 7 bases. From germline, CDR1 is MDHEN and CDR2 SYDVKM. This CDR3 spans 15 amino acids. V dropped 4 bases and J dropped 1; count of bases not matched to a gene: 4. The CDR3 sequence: CASSSGQKSNQPQHF. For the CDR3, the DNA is TGTGCCAGCAGTTCGGGACAGAAAAGCAATCAGCCCCAGCATTTT.